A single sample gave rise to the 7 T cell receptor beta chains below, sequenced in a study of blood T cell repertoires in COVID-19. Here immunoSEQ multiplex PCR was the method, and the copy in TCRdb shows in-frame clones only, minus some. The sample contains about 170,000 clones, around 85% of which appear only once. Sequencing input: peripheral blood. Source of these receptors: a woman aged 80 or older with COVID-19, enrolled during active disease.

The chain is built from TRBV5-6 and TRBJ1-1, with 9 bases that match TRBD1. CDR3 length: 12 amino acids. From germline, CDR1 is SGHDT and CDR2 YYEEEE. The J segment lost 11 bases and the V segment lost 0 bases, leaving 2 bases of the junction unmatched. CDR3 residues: CASSLGTGVAFF. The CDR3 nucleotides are TGTGCCAGCAGCTTGGGGACAGGGGTGGCTTTCTTT.

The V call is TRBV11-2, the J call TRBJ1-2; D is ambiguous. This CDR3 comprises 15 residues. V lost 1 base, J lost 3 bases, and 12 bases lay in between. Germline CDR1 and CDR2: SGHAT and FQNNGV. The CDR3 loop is CASSLVEGWDYGYTF. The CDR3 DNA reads TGTGCCAGCAGCTTAGTGGAGGGCTGGGACTATGGCTACACCTTC.

The CDR3 spells CASSSIRGVGSPLHF. The CDR3 bases are TGTGCCAGCAGTTCAATCCGGGGGGTCGGTTCACCCCTCCACTTT. The rearrangement links TRBV7-8 to TRBJ1-6; possibly TRBD1 for D (5 bases). The V and J ends lost 6 bases and 9 bases respectively, with 18 bases between them. This CDR3 region has 15 residues. Germline lookup yields CDR1 SGHVS and CDR2 FQNEAQ.

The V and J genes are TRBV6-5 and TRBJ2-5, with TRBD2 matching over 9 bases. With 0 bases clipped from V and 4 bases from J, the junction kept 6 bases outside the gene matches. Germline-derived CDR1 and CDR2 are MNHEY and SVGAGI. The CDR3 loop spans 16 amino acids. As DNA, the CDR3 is TGTGCCAGCAGTTACTCGGGGGCGGGAGGGGCAGAGACCCAGTACTTC. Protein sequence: CASSYSGAGGAETQYF.

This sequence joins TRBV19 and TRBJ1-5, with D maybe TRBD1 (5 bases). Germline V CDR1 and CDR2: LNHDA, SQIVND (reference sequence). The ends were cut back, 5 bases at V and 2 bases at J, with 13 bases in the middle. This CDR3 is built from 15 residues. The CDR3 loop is CASSASGGGNQPQHF. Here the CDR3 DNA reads TGTGCCAGTAGTGCGAGCGGAGGGGGCAATCAGCCCCAGCATTTT.

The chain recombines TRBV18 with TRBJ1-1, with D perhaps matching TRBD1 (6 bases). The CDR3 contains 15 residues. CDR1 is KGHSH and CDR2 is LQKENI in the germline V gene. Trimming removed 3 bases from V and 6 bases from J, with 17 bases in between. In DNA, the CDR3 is TGTGCCAGCTCACCGTTGGGGCAGGGGATCGCTGAAGCTTTCTTT. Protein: CASSPLGQGIAEAFF.

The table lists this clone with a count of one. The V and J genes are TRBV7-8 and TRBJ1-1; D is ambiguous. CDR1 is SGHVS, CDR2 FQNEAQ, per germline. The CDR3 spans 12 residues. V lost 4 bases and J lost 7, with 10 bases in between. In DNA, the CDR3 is TGTGCCAGCAGCTCAGACACCCATGAAGCTTTCTTT. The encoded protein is CASSSDTHEAFF. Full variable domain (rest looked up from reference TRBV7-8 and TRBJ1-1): GAGVSQSPRYKVAKRGQDVALRCDPISGHVSLFWYQQALGQGPEFLTYFQNEAQLDKSGLPSDRFFAERPEGSVSTLKIQRTQQEDSAVYLCASSSDTHEAFFGQGTRLTVV.